This T cell receptor beta chain was retrieved from a study of cytomegalovirus exposure and HLA in healthy donors. General study findings and limits: About 87% or about 30% of the time was how often most TCR beta V segments were productive, according to an earlier analysis. In a later analysis, specific HLA alleles were associated with 16,000 or so TCR beta sequences at a 0.05 false discovery rate. When analyzed later, a missense DCLRE1C variant was found to be linked to TCR beta V- and J-gene trimming.

About this clone: What it binds is unknown.

V lost 8 bases, J lost 1 base, and 12 bases stayed unmatched. CDR1 is SNHLY and CDR2 is FYNNEI in the germline V gene. The CDR3 runs 16 residues. In the PCR, 60 Vbeta and 13 Jbeta primers were used. Generated by immunoSEQ multiplex PCR, the TCRdb table keeps only in-frame clones and is missing some. This table has around 140,000 clones, 80% to 90% appearing once. The V and J genes are TRBV2 and TRBJ2-3; 7 bases align to TRBD1. Sequencing used PBMCs. The source of this sequence is a woman aged 30 to 39 in good health and CMV-seronegative. CDR3 in amino acids: CASPSDRVVGTDTQYF. Written as DNA, the CDR3 is TGTGCCAGCCCCTCCGACAGGGTGGTGGGCACAGATACGCAGTATTTT.